These T cell receptor beta chains were read from a single sample in a study of CD8 T cells in ankylosing spondylitis. One entry per CDR3 protein results from TCRdb running MiXCR on the 5' RACE reads. The repertoire holds 750,000 to 850,000 distinct CDR3 sequences, 12% seen once, with less than 0.65% in the top ten. The sample comprised blood, either unsorted or a sorted T cell fraction (not recorded which). The receptors were gathered from a male donor with ankylosing spondylitis. Both conserved end residues are part of each CDR3. D genes are given only for firm matches. A clone size is listed for some rows: how often the clone was seen (once, few, many), or a class if it is expanded.

TRBD1 . TRBJ1-6 TRBV30 CAWSDRTGWPGDSPLHF TGTGCCTGGAGCGATCGGACAGGGTGGCCGGGGGATTCACCCCTCCACTTT
. many TRBJ1-4 TRBV20-1 CSATHRKGREKLFF TGCAGTGCCACGCACCGTAAGGGGAGAGAAAAACTGTTTTTT
. many TRBJ1-6 TRBV9 CASSAGSSYNSPLHF TGTGCCAGCAGCGCCGGTAGCTCCTATAATTCACCCCTCCACTTT
TRBD2 . TRBJ2-3 TRBV7-2 CASSTRLAGGHDTQYF TGTGCCAGCAGCACCCGACTAGCGGGGGGGCACGATACGCAGTATTTT
TRBD2 . TRBJ2-4 TRBV4-1 CASSQVGRGAKNIQYF TGCGCCAGCAGCCAAGTTGGGCGGGGGGCCAAAAACATTCAGTACTTC
TRBD1 . TRBJ1-1 TRBV11-2 CASSLGVTGGSRMRSTEAFF TGTGCCAGCAGCTTAGGTGTGACAGGGGGCTCTAGGATGCGAAGCACTGAAGCTTTCTTT
. . TRBJ1-5 TRBV18 CASSPLDGDQPQHF TGTGCCAGCTCACCACTCGACGGGGATCAGCCCCAGCATTTT
. few TRBJ2-3 TRBV7-2 CASSLLPGGTDTQYF TGTGCCAGCAGCTTATTGCCGGGGGGCACAGATACGCAGTATTTT
TRBD2 few TRBJ2-1 TRBV7-9 CASSLGLAGVEQFF TGTGCCAGCAGCTTAGGTCTAGCGGGAGTTGAGCAGTTCTTC
. . TRBJ2-3 TRBV5-1 CASSLALTGSPDTQYF TGCGCCAGCAGCTTGGCCTTGACAGGCTCGCCAGATACGCAGTATTTT
. once TRBJ2-3 TRBV24-1 CATSDLSGRGADTQYF TGTGCCACCAGTGATTTAAGTGGGAGAGGAGCAGATACGCAGTATTTT
. . TRBJ2-7 TRBV5-1 CASSLVGTREQYF TGCGCCAGCAGCTTGGTCGGGACGCGGGAGCAGTACTTC
TRBD1 few TRBJ1-2 TRBV3-1 CASSQLTGDYGYTF TGTGCCAGCAGCCAACTGACAGGGGACTATGGCTACACCTTC
. many TRBJ2-2 TRBV29-1 CSSTGTHEGGELFF TGCAGCTCTACCGGGACCCACGAGGGCGGGGAGCTGTTTTTT
TRBD1 . TRBJ1-5 TRBV5-6 CASSSTDRVQPQHF TGTGCCAGCAGCTCTACGGACAGGGTTCAGCCCCAGCATTTT
. . TRBJ2-6 TRBV5-1 CASSFVLGDPSINVLTF TGCGCCAGCAGCTTCGTCTTAGGTGATCCTAGTATCAACGTCCTGACTTTC
. few TRBJ2-4 TRBV7-2 CASSLDRGDPQYF TGTGCCAGCAGCTTAGACCGGGGCGATCCTCAGTACTTC
. many TRBJ2-7 TRBV20-1 CSAKTRLRGQYF TGCAGTGCCAAAACTCGGTTACGTGGGCAGTACTTC
. few TRBJ1-1 TRBV12-3/TRBV12-4 CASRLGGGEYTEAFF TGTGCCAGCAGATTAGGTGGGGGAGAGTACACTGAAGCTTTCTTT
. few TRBJ2-5 TRBV24-1 CATSLGGEETQYF TGTGCCACCAGTCTGGGTGGAGAAGAGACCCAGTACTTC
. few TRBJ2-5 TRBV10-3 CAIREDGETQYF TGTGCCATAAGGGAGGACGGAGAGACCCAGTACTTC
. . TRBJ1-1 TRBV20-1 CSAPPAGGNTEAFF TGCAGTGCCCCGCCCGCGGGGGGGAACACTGAAGCTTTCTTT
. . TRBJ2-1 TRBV10-3 CAISESEDSYNEQFF TGTGCCATCAGTGAGTCCGAAGACTCCTACAATGAGCAGTTCTTC
TRBD2 few TRBJ2-2 TRBV12-3/TRBV12-4 CASSLPAVLLAGGGTGELFF TGTGCCAGCAGTTTACCCGCTGTATTACTAGCGGGAGGGGGAACCGGGGAGCTGTTTTTT
TRBD1 . TRBJ2-5 TRBV29-1 CSVSGQGAPETQYF TGCAGCGTCTCGGGACAGGGGGCGCCGGAGACCCAGTACTTC
TRBD1 . TRBJ2-3 TRBV29-1 CSADRGEKDTQYF TGCAGCGCCGACAGGGGGGAAAAAGATACGCAGTATTTT
. . TRBJ2-1 TRBV10-3 CAISFSRDDEQFF TGTGCCATCAGTTTCTCGCGGGATGATGAGCAGTTCTTC
. few TRBJ2-7 TRBV6-5 CASSYSPGHSRRYEQYF TGTGCCAGCAGTTACTCTCCGGGACACTCTCGACGCTACGAGCAGTACTTC
. . TRBJ2-7 TRBV18 CASSSGLFYEQYF TGTGCCAGCTCGTCGGGCCTATTTTACGAGCAGTACTTC
TRBD1 few TRBJ2-7 TRBV24-1 CATSDPGQGFYEQYF TGTGCCACCAGTGATCCGGGACAGGGGTTCTACGAGCAGTACTTC